The clone carrying this TCR beta chain occurred once. The target antigen is unknown. The junction departs from germline at one end; a sequencing error may be responsible. This sample was included in a study of identical twins. Regarding the study as a whole: Twin-shared out-of-frame alpha sequences showed excess low generation probability.

MiXCR, run by TCRdb on the 5' RACE reads, gives a single entry per CDR3 protein. Of 140,000 to 150,000 distinct CDR3 sequences in the sample, under 4.5% were seen once. This CDR3 is 14 amino acids long. The germline V gene encodes CDR1 LGHDT and CDR2 YNNKEL (reference sequence). This sequence joins TRBV3-1 and TRBJ2-1, with D perhaps matching TRBD2 (6 bases). The clonotype originates from a man aged 18 to 35 in good health. Sequenced input: memory T cells sorted from blood. The CDR3 nucleotides read TGTGCCTGCAGGCTCTATATAACTAGCCAGGAGCAGTTCTTC. This encodes CACRLYITSQEQFF.